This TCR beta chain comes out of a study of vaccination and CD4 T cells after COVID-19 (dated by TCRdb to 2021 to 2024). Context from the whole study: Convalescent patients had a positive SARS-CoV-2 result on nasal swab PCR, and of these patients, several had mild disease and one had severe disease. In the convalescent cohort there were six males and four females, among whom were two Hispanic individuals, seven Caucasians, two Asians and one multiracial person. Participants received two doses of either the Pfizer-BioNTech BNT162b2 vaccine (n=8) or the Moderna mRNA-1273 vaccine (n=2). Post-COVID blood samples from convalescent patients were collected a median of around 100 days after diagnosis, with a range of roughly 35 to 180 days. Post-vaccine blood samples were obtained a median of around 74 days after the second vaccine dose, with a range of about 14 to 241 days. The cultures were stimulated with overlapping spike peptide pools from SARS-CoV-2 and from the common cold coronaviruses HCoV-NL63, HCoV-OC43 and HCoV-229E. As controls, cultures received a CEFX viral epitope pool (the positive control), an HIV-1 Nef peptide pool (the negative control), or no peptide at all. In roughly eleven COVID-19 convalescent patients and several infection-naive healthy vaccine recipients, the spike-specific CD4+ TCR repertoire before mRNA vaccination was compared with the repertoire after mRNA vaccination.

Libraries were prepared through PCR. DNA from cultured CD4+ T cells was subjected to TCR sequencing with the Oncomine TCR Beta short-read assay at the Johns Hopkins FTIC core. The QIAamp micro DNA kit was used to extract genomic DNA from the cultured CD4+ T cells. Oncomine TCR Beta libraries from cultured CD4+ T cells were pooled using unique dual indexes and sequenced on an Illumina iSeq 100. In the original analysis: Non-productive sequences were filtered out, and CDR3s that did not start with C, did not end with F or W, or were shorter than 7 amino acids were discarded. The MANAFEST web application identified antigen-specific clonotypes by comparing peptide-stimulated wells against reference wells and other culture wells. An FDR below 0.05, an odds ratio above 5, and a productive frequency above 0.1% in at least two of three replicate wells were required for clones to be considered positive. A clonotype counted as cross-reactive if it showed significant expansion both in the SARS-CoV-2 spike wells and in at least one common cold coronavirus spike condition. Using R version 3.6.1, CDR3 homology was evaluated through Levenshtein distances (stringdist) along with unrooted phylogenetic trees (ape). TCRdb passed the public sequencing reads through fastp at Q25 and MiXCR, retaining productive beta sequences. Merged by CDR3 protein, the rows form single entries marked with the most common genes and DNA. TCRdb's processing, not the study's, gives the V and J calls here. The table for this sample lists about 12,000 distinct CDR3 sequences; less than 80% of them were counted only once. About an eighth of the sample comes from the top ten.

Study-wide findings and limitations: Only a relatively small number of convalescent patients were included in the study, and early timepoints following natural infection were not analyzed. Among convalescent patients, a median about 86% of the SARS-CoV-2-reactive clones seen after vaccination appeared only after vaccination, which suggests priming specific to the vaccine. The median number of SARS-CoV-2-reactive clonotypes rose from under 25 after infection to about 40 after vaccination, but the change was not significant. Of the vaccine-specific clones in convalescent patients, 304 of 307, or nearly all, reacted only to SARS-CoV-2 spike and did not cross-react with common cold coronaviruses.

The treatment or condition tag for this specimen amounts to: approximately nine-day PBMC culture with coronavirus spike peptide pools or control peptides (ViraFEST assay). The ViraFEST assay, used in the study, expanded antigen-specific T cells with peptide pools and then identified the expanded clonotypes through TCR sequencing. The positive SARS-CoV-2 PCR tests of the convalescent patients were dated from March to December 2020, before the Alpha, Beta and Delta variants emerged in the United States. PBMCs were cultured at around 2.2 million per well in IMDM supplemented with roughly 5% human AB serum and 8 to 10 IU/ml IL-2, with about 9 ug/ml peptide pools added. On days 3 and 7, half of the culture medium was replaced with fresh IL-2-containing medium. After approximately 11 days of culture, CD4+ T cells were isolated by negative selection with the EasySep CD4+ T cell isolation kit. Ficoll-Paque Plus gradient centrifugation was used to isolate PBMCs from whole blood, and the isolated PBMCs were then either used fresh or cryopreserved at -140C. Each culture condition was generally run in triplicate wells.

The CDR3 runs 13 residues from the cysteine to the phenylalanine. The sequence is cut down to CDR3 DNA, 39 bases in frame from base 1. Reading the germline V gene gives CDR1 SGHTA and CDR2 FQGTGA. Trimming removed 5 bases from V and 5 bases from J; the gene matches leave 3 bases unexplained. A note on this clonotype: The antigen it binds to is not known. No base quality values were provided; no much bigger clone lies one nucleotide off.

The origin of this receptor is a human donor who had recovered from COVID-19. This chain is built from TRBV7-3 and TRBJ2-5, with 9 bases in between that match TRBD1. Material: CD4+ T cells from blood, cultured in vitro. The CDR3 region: CASSRGQGETQYF. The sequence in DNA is TGTGCCAGCAGCCGGGGACAGGGTGAGACCCAGTACTTC.